Below, 13 T cell receptor beta chains from the same sample are listed, as sequenced in a study of shared T cell receptors in the human thymus. Profiled with immunoSEQ multiplex PCR; TCRdb holds only in-frame clones, not every one. The sample shows about 660,000 clones, around 89% of them seen only once. Separately, the same data were catalogued under a study of human thymus T cells.

The specimen was thymocytes. All receptors come from a boy less than two years old with a congenital heart defect.

The V gene is TRBV5-1, the J gene TRBJ2-3; 10 bases match TRBD2. In germline, CDR1 is SGHRS, CDR2 YFSETQ. Trimming took 5 bases from V and 2 from J; bases not matched to a gene: 5. The length of the CDR3 is 15 residues. The CDR3 DNA reads TGCGCCAGCAGATTAGGACTAGCGGACACAGATACGCAGTATTTT. The encoded protein is CASRLGLADTDTQYF.

The chain combines TRBV11-3 with TRBJ1-4; 7 bases match TRBD1. Trimming took 4 bases from V and 6 from J; bases not matched to a gene: 17. The germline gives CDR1 SGHNT, CDR2 YENEEA. The CDR3 spans 18 residues. The CDR3 sequence is CASSSPRGQLVSYEKLFF. The CDR3, as DNA: TGTGCCAGCAGCTCCCCCCGGGGACAGCTAGTTTCATATGAAAAACTGTTTTTT.

The chain combines TRBV6-1 with TRBJ1-1, with TRBD1 matching 11 bases. V shed 6 bases, J shed 3 bases, and the junction held 3 bases outside the gene matches. Germline V gene sequence: CDR1 MNHNS, CDR2 SASEGT. The length of the CDR3 is 14 residues. CDR3 in amino acids: CASSGDRGDTEAFF. Written as DNA, the CDR3 is TGTGCCAGCAGCGGGGACAGGGGGGACACTGAAGCTTTCTTT.

This CDR3 reads CASSWDSLSTEAFF. CDR3 bases: TGTGCCAGCAGTTGGGACAGCCTGAGCACTGAAGCTTTCTTT. The J gene is TRBJ1-1, the V gene TRBV27; 7 positions agree with TRBD1. The trim removed 4 bases at V and 4 bases at J, leaving 6 bases unmatched. The CDR3 consists of 14 residues. Per the germline V gene, CDR1 is MNHEY and CDR2 is SMNVEV (reference sequence).

This clone was observed a handful of times. J is TRBJ1-1 and V is TRBV21-1; the table names TRBD1, a call not compared with the DNA. TRBV21-1 is given as a pseudogene. The length of the CDR3 is 15 residues. The CDR3: CARNDIGPLWTEAFF. CDR3 nucleotide sequence: TGTGCCAGAAACGACATTGGCCCTCTGTGGACTGAAGCTTTCTTT.

This clone showed up just once. V and J are TRBV5-6 and TRBJ1-5; TRBD1 is a possible D gene (6 bases). V gave up 0 bases and J gave up 6 bases, with 16 bases separating them. The germline V gene encodes CDR1 SGHDT and CDR2 YYEEEE. This CDR3 is built from 16 residues. The DNA of the CDR3 is TGTGCCAGCAGCTTGGGGGACCAGGGGATTTTTCAGCCCCAGCATTTT. Translated, it gives CASSLGDQGIFQPQHF.

In DNA form, the CDR3 reads TGCGCCAGCAGCTTCGGGACTAGCCTCCTTATGGCGGGGGAGCTGTTTTTT. Amino acids: CASSFGTSLLMAGELFF. This rearrangement joins TRBV5-1 to TRBJ2-2, with TRBD2 identical over 9 bases. The CDR3 consists of 17 residues. In germline, CDR1 is SGHRS, CDR2 YFSETQ. The junction had 13 bases not matched to a gene; V was cut back by 2 bases and J by 8 bases.

This chain links TRBV30 with TRBJ2-5, with 11 bases identical to TRBD2. Gene TRBJ2-7 matches the end of the DNA better, so the J call may be wrong. Per the germline V gene, CDR1 is GTSNPN and CDR2 is SVGIG (reference sequence). The CDR3 runs 18 residues. The CDR3 nucleotides are TGTGCCTGGAGTGTAACAGGACTTATAGCGGGAGGGTTCCACGAGCAGTACTTC. Translated: CAWSVTGLIAGGFHEQYF.

The chain has TRBV28 and TRBJ1-4, with 8 bases identical to TRBD1. CDR3 length equals 15 residues. V lost 3 bases and J lost 7; bases outside the gene matches: 7. Germline values: CDR1 MDHEN, CDR2 SYDVKM. The chain's CDR3 is CASSLLTGGGEKLFF. DNA for the CDR3: TGTGCCAGCAGTTTGTTAACAGGGGGAGGTGAAAAACTGTTTTTT.

This chain connects TRBV5-1 to TRBJ2-3; the match to TRBD2 covers 10 bases. J was trimmed by 3 bases and V by 3 bases; bases with no gene match: 13. Germline-derived CDR1 and CDR2 are SGHRS and YFSETQ. The CDR3 has 18 residues. The CDR3 DNA reads as TGCGCCAGCAGCTCACCCGAGCTAGCGGGAGATAGGACAGATACGCAGTATTTT. It specifies CASSSPELAGDRTDTQYF.

The gene calls are TRBV6-4 and TRBJ2-1; possibly TRBD2 for D (5 bases). This CDR3 region has 16 residues. Germline CDR1 reads MRHNA; CDR2 reads SNTAGT. V was cut by 4 bases and J by 9 bases, with 22 bases left in between. CDR3 region: CASSVERREVRGEQFF. CDR3 coding DNA: TGTGCCAGCAGTGTTGAGCGGCGAGAGGTTCGGGGTGAGCAGTTCTTC.

The J gene is TRBJ2-7, the V gene TRBV27; D perhaps matches TRBD1 (6 bases). Germline V CDR1 and CDR2: MNHEY, SMNVEV (reference sequence). The germline V and J ends were trimmed by 6 bases and 5 bases, with 20 bases remaining between them. This CDR3 has 15 amino acids. For the CDR3, the DNA is TGTGCCAGCAGACCACCGGGACAAACCCTTGACGAGCAGTACTTC. This translates into CASRPPGQTLDEQYF.

V gene TRBV7-2 combines with J gene TRBJ2-7, with D possibly being TRBD1 (5 bases). Germline CDR1 reads SGHTA; CDR2 reads FQGNSA. The V end was cut by 7 bases, the J end by 2 bases, with 24 bases between. There are 17 residues in the CDR3. CDR3: CASKAGFDRPSAYEQYF. DNA for the CDR3: TGTGCCAGCAAAGCAGGGTTCGATAGGCCTTCTGCCTACGAGCAGTACTTC.